This T cell receptor (beta chain) was identified in a study of blood T cell repertoires in COVID-19. TCRdb keeps only in-frame clones here, not all; method: immunoSEQ multiplex PCR. Found here are 250,000 to 400,000 clones, 88% of them singletons; the top ten hold approximately 1.6%. Seattle-derived patients entered the study during active infection and were followed longitudinally. V gave up 3 bases and J gave up 5 bases, with 13 bases separating them. The CDR3 consists of 14 residues. Per germline, CDR1 SGDLS and CDR2 YYNGEE. This receptor was identified in a woman aged 25 to 39 with COVID-19, enrolled during active disease. The sequencing sample was made of peripheral blood. The V and J genes are TRBV9 and TRBJ2-3, with D perhaps TRBD1 (6 bases). In nucleotides, the CDR3 is TGTGCCAGCAGCGAGCTAACAGGGCTAGATACGCAGTATTTT. This translates into CASSELTGLDTQYF.